This T cell receptor beta chain was captured by sequencing in a study of T cell repertoires and HLA-DP antigens (dated by TCRdb to about 2018). Describing the broader study: The study used an in vitro model of CD4+ T cell alloreactivity against allogeneic HLA-DP presented by transduced HeLa cells. One alloantigen differed from self by one peptide-binding groove amino acid, whereas the other differed by ten, modelling structurally similar versus dissimilar alloantigens. The three donors, two male and one female, ranged from the 18-to-29 to the 60-to-69 age band. An average DNA input of about 0.2 ug was used for sorted CD137+CD4+ samples, compared with approximately 1,300 ng for pre-culture CD4+ samples.

With regard to this clone: It lacks a known antigen. Within one base of it there is no much larger clone, and no base qualities were kept.

Magnetic bead negative selection was used to isolate untouched CD4+ T cells from Ficoll-separated PBMC, with purity averaging 97.7%. Untouched CD4+ T cells were isolated from Ficoll-separated PBMC with magnetic beads, reaching approximately 98% purity with negligible CD8+ contamination. Donors were a few healthy blood donors whose buffy coats supplied peripheral blood mononuclear cells. All three donors were CMV seronegative. Genomic DNA was extracted with the DNeasy Blood & Tissue Kit. TCRB sequencing was performed on genomic DNA from sorted CD137+CD4+ cells and pre-culture CD4+ baseline samples from each subject. Broader findings and caveats from the paper: Separate analysis of naive and memory CD4+ repertoires was not performed. Limitations were identified as the inclusion of only three donors, the use of a non-physiological HeLa antigen-presenting system, and the use of total CD4+ responder cells. Average cumulative frequency of clones undetected before culture was 36.3% against one allele and 50.6% against the other. Sorted CD137+ cells showed similar clonality against both alloantigens (about 0.4), much higher than the clonality of pre-culture samples (roughly 0.037).

TCRB CDR3 regions were amplified with the immunoSEQ multiplex PCR using forward primers for 54 TRBV segments and reverse primers for 13 TRBJ segments. For pre-culture CD4+ samples, sequencing was done at deep resolution with a target of about 220,000 T cell genomes. Sequencing of amplicons was performed on an Illumina HiSeq System, and 87 bp reads covering the CDR3 were generated. Turning to the authors' computational methods: Reads were corrected for PCR and sequencing errors, and CDR3 regions were defined by alignment to IMGT reference sequences. Synthetic template pools were used to estimate template counts and unique rearrangement counts. Clonality was computed by subtracting Pielou's evenness from 1. The Daley-Smith estimator was used to estimate richness. Morisita's index served as the measure of repertoire overlap. A clone counted as low-abundance if it appeared in cultured samples but went undetected in the pre-culture repertoire of the same donor. The source is immuneACCESS, and TCRdb retained only in-frame sequences with V and J called. Part of the clones is not carried over; for the studies checked, unresolved V genes explain less than half of this, and the remainder is unexplained. That table furnishes V, J and clone size, whereas the DNA furnished D and trimming. This sample gives about 120,000 clones in total; roughly 92% of them show up just once. The top ten clones comprise roughly 0.3% of the sample.

The TCR was taken from a woman aged 18-29 years in good health and CMV-seronegative. Sequencing was done on a sample of CD4+ T cells from PBMCs.

The CDR3 region: CAVLRQGEAFF. The nucleotides are TGTGCCGTACTACGGCAGGGTGAAGCTTTCTTT. The chain employs TRBV28 and TRBJ1-1; the D gene is perhaps TRBD1, from 5 matching bases. V was cut back by 11 bases and J by 7 bases, leaving a gap of 14 bases between them. Its CDR3 holds 11 amino acids, cysteine through phenylalanine. Just CDR3 DNA is preserved here, 33 bases in frame from base 1. Reading the germline V gene gives CDR1 MDHEN and CDR2 SYDVKM.